Listed below are T cell receptor beta chains from one sample, sequenced in a study of PD-L1 blockade in urothelial cancer. Assay: immunoSEQ multiplex PCR; the TCRdb copy retains only in-frame clones and omits some. The table lists tens of thousands of clones, over 75% of them singletons. Sequenced here: PBMCs, sampled around atezolizumab (anti-PD-L1) treatment. Receptor source: a man aged 50 or older with urothelial cancer. CDR3s include the opening cysteine and the closing phenylalanine or tryptophan. D genes are given only for firm matches. Rows may omit the clone size; those that give it use once, few, many or a size class.

J,length,size,D,V,DNA,CDR3
TRBJ2-3,15,-,TRBD2,TRBV19,TGTGCCAGTAGTACGGGACTAGGGTCAACAGATACGCAGTATTTT,CASSTGLGSTDTQYF
TRBJ2-7,14,-,TRBD2,TRBV18,TGTGCCAGCTCACCACGGGGAGGGAACTACGAGCAGTACTTC,CASSPRGGNYEQYF
TRBJ2-5,16,-,-,TRBV18,TGTGCCAGCTCACCACGTTTGTCCCAGGGAGGAGAGACCCAGTACTTC,CASSPRLSQGGETQYF
TRBJ1-4,16,-,-,TRBV14,TGTGCCAGCAGCCAAGGGTGGCGGAATAATGGTGAAAAACTGTTTTTT,CASSQGWRNNGEKLFF
TRBJ1-4,15,-,TRBD1,TRBV2,TGTGCCAGCAGTGAAGGACAGGGGGCGCGTGAAAAACTGTTTTTT,CASSEGQGAREKLFF
TRBJ1-6,15,-,-,TRBV5-1,TGCGCCAGCAGCTGGTCCGGACAGCCTAATTCACCCCTCCACTTT,CASSWSGQPNSPLHF
TRBJ1-1,13,-,-,TRBV28,TGTGCCAGCAGTTTGCCCCAGATTACTGAAGCTTTCTTT,CASSLPQITEAFF
TRBJ1-4,17,-,-,TRBV4-1,TGCGCCAGCAGCTCCCCGGGGGGCCGCTCAACTAATGAAAAACTGTTTTTT,CASSSPGGRSTNEKLFF
TRBJ1-1,15,-,TRBD1,TRBV2,TGTGCCAGCAGTACCCGACAGGGGGGGAACACTGAAGCTTTCTTT,CASSTRQGGNTEAFF
TRBJ2-5,15,once,TRBD1,TRBV14,TGTGCCAGCAACGGTGAACCCAGGGGGCGAGAGACCCAGTACTTC,CASNGEPRGRETQYF
TRBJ2-1,16,once,-,TRBV5-6,TGTGCCAGCAGCTCCTACATAGACAACTCCTACAATGAGCAGTTCTTC,CASSSYIDNSYNEQFF